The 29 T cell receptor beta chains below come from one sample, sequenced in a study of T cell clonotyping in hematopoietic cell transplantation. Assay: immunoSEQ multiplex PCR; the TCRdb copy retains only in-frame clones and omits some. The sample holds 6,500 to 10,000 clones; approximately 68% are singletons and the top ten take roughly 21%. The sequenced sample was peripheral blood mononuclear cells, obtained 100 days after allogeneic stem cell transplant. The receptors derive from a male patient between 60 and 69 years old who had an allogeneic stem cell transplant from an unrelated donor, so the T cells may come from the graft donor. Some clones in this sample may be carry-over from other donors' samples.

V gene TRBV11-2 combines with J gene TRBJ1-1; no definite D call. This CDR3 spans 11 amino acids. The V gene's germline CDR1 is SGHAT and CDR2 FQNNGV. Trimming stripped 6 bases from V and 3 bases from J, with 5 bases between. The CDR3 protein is CASSGHTEAFF. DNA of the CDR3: TGTGCCAGCAGTGGCCACACTGAAGCTTTCTTT.

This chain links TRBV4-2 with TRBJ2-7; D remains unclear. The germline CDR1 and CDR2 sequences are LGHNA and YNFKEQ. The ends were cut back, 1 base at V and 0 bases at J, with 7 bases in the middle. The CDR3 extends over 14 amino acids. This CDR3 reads CASSQAQGSYEQYF. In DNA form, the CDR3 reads TGTGCCAGCAGCCAAGCGCAAGGCTCCTACGAGCAGTACTTC.

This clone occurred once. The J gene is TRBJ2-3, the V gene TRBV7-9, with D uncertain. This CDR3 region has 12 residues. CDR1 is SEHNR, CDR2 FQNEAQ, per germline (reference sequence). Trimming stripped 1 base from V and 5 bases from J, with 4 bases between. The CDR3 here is CASSLVGDTQYF. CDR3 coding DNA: TGTGCCAGCAGCTTAGTTGGAGATACGCAGTATTTT.

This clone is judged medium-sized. The CDR3 DNA reads as TGTGCCAGCAGCTTGTCACCCGCGGATGGCTACACCTTC. Encoded protein: CASSLSPADGYTF. V is TRBV7-2 and J is TRBJ1-2; D ambiguous. This CDR3 region has 13 residues. With 3 bases removed from V and 6 bases from J, the gap between germline ends came to 11 bases. Germline CDR1 and CDR2: SGHTA and FQGNSA.

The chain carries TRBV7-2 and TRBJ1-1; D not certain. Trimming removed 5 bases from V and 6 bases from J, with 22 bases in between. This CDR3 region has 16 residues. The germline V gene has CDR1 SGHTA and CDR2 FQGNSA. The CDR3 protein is CASSPQVGRRTSEAFF. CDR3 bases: TGTGCCAGCAGCCCACAAGTGGGGAGACGAACTTCTGAAGCTTTCTTT.

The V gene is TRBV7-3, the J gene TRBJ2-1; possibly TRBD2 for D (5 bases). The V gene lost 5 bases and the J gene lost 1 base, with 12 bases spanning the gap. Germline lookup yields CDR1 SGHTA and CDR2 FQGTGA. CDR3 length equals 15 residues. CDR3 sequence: CASSPGIKSYNEQFF. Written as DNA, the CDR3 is TGTGCCAGCAGCCCCGGGATTAAGTCCTACAATGAGCAGTTCTTC.

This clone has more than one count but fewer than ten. The CDR3 DNA sequence: TGTGCCAGCAGCCTCGGGACAGGGGGCTCCTACGAGCAGTACTTC. Protein: CASSLGTGGSYEQYF. The chain employs TRBV14 and TRBJ2-7; TRBD1 matches 11 bases. V lost 4 bases to trimming and J lost 0 bases; unmatched junction nucleotides: 2. The CDR3 is 15 amino acids. Per the germline V gene, CDR1 is SGHDN and CDR2 is FVKESK.

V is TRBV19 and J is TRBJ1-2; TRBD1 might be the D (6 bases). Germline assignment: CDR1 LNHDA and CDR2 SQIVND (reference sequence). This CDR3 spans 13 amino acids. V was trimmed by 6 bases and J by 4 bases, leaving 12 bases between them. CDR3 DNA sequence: TGTGCCAGTAGCTCGACAGGACCCTATGGCTACACCTTC. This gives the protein CASSSTGPYGYTF. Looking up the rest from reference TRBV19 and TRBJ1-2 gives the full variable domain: DGGITQSPKYLFRKEGQNVTLSCEQNLNHDAMYWYRQDPGQGLRLIYYSQIVNDFQKGDIAEGYSVSREKKESFPLTVTSAQKNPTAFYLCASSSTGPYGYTFGSGTRLTVV.

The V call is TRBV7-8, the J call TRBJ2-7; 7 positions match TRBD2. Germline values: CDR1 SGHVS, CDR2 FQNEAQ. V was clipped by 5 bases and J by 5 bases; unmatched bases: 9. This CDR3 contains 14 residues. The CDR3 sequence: CASSRGRALDEQYF. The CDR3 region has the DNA TGTGCCAGCAGCCGCGGGAGAGCCCTGGACGAGCAGTACTTC.

The CDR3 DNA reads TGTGCCTGGAGTTTGACAGATAATTCACCCCTCCACTTT. Translated, it gives CAWSLTDNSPLHF. The V and J genes are TRBV30 and TRBJ1-6; TRBD1 is a possible D gene (5 bases). V lost 2 bases and J lost 5, with 7 bases in between. Germline-derived CDR1 and CDR2 are GTSNPN and SVGIG (reference sequence). The CDR3 is 13 residues long. Full variable domain (missing parts from reference TRBV30 and TRBJ1-6): SQTIHQWPATLVQPVGSPLSLECTVEGTSNPNLYWYRQAAGRGLQLLFYSVGIGQISSEVPQNLSASRPQDRQFILSSKKLLLSDSGFYLCAWSLTDNSPLHFGNGTRLTVT.

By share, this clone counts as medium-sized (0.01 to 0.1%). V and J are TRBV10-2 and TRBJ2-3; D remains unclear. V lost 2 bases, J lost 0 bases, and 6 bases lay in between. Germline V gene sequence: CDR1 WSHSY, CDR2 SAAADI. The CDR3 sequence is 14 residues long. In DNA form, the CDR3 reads TGCGCCAGCAGTGAGCTGTCTAGCACAGATACGCAGTATTTT. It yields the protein CASSELSSTDTQYF.

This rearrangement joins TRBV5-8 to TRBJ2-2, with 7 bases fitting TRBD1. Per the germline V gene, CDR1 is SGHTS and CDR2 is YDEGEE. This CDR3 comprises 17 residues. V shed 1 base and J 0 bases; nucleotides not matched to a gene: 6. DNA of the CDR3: TGTGCCAGCAGCTTGAGGGGACAGACGTCGAACACCGGGGAGCTGTTTTTT. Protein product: CASSLRGQTSNTGELFF.

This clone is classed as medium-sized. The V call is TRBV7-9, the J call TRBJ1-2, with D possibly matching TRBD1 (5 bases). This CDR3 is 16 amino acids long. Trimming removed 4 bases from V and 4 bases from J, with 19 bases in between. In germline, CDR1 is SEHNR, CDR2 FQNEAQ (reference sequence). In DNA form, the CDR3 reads TGTGCCAGCAGCTCGTCCCGTGGGGGTAGTGGCTATGGCTACACCTTC. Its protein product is CASSSSRGGSGYGYTF.

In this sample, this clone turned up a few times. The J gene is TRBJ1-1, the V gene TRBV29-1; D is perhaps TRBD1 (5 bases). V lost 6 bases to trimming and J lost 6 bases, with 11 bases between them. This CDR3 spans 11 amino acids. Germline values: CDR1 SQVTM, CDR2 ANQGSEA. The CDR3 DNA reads TGCAGCGTGGACCGGGGCGCTGAAGCTTTCTTT. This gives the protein CSVDRGAEAFF.

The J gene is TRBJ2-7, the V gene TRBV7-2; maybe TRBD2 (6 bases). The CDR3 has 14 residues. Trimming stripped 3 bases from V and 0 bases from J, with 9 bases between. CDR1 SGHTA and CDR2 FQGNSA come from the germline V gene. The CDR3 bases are TGTGCCAGCAGCTTTGCGGGATCCTCCTACGAGCAGTACTTC. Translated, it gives CASSFAGSSYEQYF.

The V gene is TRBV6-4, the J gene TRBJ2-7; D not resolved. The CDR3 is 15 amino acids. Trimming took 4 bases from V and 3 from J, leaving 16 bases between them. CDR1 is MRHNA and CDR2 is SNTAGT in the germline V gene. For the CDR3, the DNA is TGTGCCAGCAGTGGTCGGCAGCATCAGCGCTACGAGCAGTACTTC. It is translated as CASSGRQHQRYEQYF.

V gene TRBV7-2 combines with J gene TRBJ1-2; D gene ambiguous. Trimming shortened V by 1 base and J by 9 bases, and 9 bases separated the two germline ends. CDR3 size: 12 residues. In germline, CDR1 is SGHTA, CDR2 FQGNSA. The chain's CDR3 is CASSLGTVSYTF. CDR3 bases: TGTGCCAGCAGCTTAGGTACAGTGAGCTACACCTTC.

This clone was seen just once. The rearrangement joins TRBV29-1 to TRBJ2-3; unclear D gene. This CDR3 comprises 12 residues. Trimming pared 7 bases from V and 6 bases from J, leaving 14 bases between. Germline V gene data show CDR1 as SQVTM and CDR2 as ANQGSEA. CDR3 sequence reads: CSGDPDGDTQYF. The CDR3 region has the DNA TGCAGCGGTGACCCCGACGGTGATACGCAGTATTTT.

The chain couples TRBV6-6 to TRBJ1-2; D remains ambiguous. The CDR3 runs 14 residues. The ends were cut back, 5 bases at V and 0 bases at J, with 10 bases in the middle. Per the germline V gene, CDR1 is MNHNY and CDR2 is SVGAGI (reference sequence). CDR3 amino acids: CASSQRSSNYGYTF. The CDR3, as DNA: TGTGCCAGCAGTCAGAGATCATCTAACTATGGCTACACCTTC.

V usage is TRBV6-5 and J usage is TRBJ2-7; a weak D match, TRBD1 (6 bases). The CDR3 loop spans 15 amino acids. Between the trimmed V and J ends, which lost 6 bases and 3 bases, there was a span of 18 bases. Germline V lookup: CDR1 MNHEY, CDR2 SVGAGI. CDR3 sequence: CASRKQPRGSYEQYF. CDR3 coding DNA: TGTGCCAGCAGAAAACAACCCAGGGGTAGCTACGAGCAGTACTTC.

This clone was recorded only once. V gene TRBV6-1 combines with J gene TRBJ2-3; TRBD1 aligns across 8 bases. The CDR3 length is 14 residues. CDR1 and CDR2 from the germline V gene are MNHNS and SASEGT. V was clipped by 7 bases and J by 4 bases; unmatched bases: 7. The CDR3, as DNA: TGTGCCAGCACACCGGGACAGGAGGCAGATACGCAGTATTTT. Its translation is CASTPGQEADTQYF.

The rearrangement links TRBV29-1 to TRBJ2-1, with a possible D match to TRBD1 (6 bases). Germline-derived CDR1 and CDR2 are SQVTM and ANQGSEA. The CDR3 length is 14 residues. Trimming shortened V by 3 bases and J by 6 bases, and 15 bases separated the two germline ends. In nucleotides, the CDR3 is TGCAGCGTTGATACAGGGAAGGGTTTCAATGAGCAGTTCTTC. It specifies CSVDTGKGFNEQFF.

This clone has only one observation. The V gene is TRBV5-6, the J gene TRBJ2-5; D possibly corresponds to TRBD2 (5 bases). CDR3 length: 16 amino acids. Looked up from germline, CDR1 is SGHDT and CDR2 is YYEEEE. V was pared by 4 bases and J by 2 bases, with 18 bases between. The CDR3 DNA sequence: TGTGCCAGCAGCCCCGAACTAGAGACTCTACAAGAGACCCAGTACTTC. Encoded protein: CASSPELETLQETQYF.

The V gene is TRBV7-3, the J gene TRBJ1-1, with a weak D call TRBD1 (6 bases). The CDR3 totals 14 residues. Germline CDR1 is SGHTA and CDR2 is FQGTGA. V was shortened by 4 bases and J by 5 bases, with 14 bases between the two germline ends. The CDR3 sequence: CASSSDSGRTEAFF. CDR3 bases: TGTGCCAGCAGCTCGGACAGTGGGAGGACTGAAGCTTTCTTT.

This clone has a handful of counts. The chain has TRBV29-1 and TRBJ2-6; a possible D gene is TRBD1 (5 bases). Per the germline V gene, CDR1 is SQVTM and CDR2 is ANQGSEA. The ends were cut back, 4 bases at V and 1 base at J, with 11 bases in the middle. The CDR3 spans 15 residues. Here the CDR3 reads CSVAEGESGANVLTF. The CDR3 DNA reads TGCAGCGTTGCAGAAGGGGAATCTGGGGCCAACGTCCTGACTTTC.

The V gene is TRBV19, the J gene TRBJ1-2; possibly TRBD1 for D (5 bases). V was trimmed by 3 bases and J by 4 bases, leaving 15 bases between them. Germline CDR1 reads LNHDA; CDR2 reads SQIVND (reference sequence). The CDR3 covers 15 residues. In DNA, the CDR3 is TGTGCCAGTAGTATTCCCAGCACAGGTGCCTATGGCTACACCTTC. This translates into CASSIPSTGAYGYTF. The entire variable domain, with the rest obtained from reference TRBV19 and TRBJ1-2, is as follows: DGGITQSPKYLFRKEGQNVTLSCEQNLNHDAMYWYRQDPGQGLRLIYYSQIVNDFQKGDIAEGYSVSREKKESFPLTVTSAQKNPTAFYLCASSIPSTGAYGYTFGSGTRLTVV.

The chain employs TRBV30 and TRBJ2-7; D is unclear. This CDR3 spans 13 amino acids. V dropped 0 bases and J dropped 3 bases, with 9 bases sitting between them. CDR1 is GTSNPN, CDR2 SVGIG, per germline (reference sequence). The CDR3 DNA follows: TGTGCCTGGAGTGTAGGTCGCGACTACGAGCAGTACTTC. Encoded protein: CAWSVGRDYEQYF.

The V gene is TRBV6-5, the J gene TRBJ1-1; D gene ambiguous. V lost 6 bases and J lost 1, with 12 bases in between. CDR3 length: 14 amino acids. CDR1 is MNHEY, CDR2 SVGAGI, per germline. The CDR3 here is CASRIIGTNTEAFF. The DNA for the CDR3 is TGTGCCAGCAGGATCATTGGAACGAACACTGAAGCTTTCTTT.

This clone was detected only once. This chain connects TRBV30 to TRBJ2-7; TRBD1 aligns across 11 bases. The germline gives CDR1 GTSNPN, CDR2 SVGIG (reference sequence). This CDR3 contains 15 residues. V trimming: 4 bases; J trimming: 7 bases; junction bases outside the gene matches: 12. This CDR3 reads CAWMPGTGGPSEQYF. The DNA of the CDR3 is TGTGCCTGGATGCCAGGGACAGGGGGACCTTCGGAGCAGTACTTC.